Below are 7 T cell receptor beta chains sequenced from a single sample in a study of blood T cell repertoires in COVID-19. Produced via immunoSEQ multiplex PCR; TCRdb's table is partial and in-frame only. The sample consists of 290,000 or so clones, approximately 90% of them appearing once. The specimen sequenced was peripheral blood. These receptors all come from a woman aged 25-40 years with COVID-19, enrolled during active disease.

This chain joins TRBV6-1 and TRBJ2-1; 9 positions match TRBD2. The CDR3 is 14 residues long. The V segment lost 3 bases and the J segment 5 bases; nucleotides outside the gene matches: 2. CDR1 is MNHNS and CDR2 is SASEGT in the germline V gene. The CDR3 region is CASSDEREDNEQFF. Written as DNA, the CDR3 is TGTGCCAGCAGTGACGAGCGGGAGGACAATGAGCAGTTCTTC.

The chain joins TRBV6-4 to TRBJ2-3, with 8 bases matching TRBD1. Trimming cost V 8 bases and J 3 bases; bases outside gene matches: 4. Germline V lookup: CDR1 MRHNA, CDR2 SNTAGT. The CDR3 runs 13 residues. The CDR3 spells CASSGGETDTQYF. The CDR3 DNA follows: TGTGCCAGCTCAGGGGGCGAGACAGATACGCAGTATTTT.

V and J are TRBV21-1 and TRBJ2-2; the D segment call TRBD2 is taken from the table without a DNA check. TRBV21-1 is classified as a pseudogene. CDR3 length: 15 residues. Written as DNA, the CDR3 is TGTGCCAGCAGCAAGCCCCAGGGAGGCACCGGGGAGCTGTTTTTT. As protein: CASSKPQGGTGELFF.

The chain couples TRBV5-1 to TRBJ1-3, with no clear D. Per the germline V gene, CDR1 is SGHRS and CDR2 is YFSETQ. The CDR3 loop spans 15 amino acids. V shed 0 bases and J shed 0 bases, with 7 bases lying between them. The CDR3, as DNA: TGCGCCAGCAGCTTGGAGAGGCCCTCTGGAAACACCATATATTTT. Protein: CASSLERPSGNTIYF.

The chain links TRBV3-1 (or the pseudogene TRBV3-2) to TRBJ1-6, with a tentative D call TRBD1 (6 bases). CDR3 length equals 15 residues. Trimming shortened V by 1 base and J by 7 bases, and 11 bases separated the two germline ends. Germline V CDR1 and CDR2: LGHDT, YNNKEL (reference sequence). CDR3 sequence reads: CASSQGQVWNSPLHF. The CDR3 region has the DNA TGTGCCAGCAGCCAAGGACAGGTATGGAATTCACCCCTCCACTTT.

This clone was seen a single time. V is TRBV12-5 and J is TRBJ1-5; tentative D call: TRBD1 (6 bases). CDR3 length: 15 residues. CDR1 is LGHNT and CDR2 is FRNRAP in the germline V gene. Trimming removed 2 bases from V and 5 bases from J, with 13 bases in between. CDR3 protein: CASGLLTGPYQPQHF. CDR3 nucleotides: TGTGCTAGTGGTTTGCTTACAGGGCCCTATCAGCCCCAGCATTTT.

This rearrangement joins TRBV14 to TRBJ2-3; D gene uncertain. CDR1 is SGHDN and CDR2 is FVKESK in the germline V gene. Trimming removed 4 bases from V and 4 bases from J, with 6 bases in between. The CDR3 totals 12 residues. This CDR3 reads CASSRTPDTQYF. For the CDR3, the DNA is TGTGCCAGCAGCCGAACTCCAGATACGCAGTATTTT.